This T cell receptor beta chain was found in a study of T-cell memory formation after mild COVID-19 (dated by TCRdb to the early 2020s). For the wider study: TCR sequence clusters from the two donors were found to be largely donor specific. In two donors, T-cell clones that expanded and contracted after mild COVID-19 were followed by sequencing TCRalpha and TCRbeta repertoires longitudinally. Two young, previously healthy adult volunteers, one female and one male, were included in the cohort.

Sequenced using an Illumina NovaSeq 6000. cDNA libraries for TCRalpha and TCRbeta were prepared by 5'RACE using constant-segment primers, with sample barcodes and unique molecular identifiers added. Trizol reagent was used to extract RNA from every sample. Libraries were amplified in two PCR steps, with a second sample barcode and Illumina TruSeq adapters added in the second step. Sequencing of libraries was performed on an Illumina NovaSeq with 2 x 150 bp paired-end reads. On the authors' methods: Demultiplexing of reads and collapsing into UMI-guided consensus sequences were performed with migec v1.2.7. Using mixcr v2.1.11, the UMI consensuses were aligned to TRA and TRB V and J templates and assembled into clonotypes. Expanded or contracted clonotypes were those called significant by both edgeR and NoisET, with noise models trained on biological replicates. For edgeR calls, a false discovery rate-adjusted p below 0.01 and a log2 fold-change threshold of 1 were applied. As an exploratory analysis of dynamics, PCA with hierarchical clustering was applied to max-normalized trajectories of the 1000 most abundant clonotypes. Each responding clone was given a CD4 or CD8 phenotype based on the CD4+ and CD8+ repertoires, which had been sequenced separately. TCRdb reran the public reads through fastp at Q25 and MiXCR, keeping productive beta chains. For every CDR3 protein sequence, its rows merge into one entry that carries the most common genes and DNA. None of the V and J calls come from the authors' own analysis; TCRdb made them. This sample holds roughly 400,000 distinct CDR3 sequences; approximately 18% were observed only once. The ten largest account for about 22% of the sample.

Concerning this clonotype itself: Its cognate antigen has yet to be identified. Base qualities are not at hand, and no much larger clone is one base apart.

The germline V gene supplies CDR1 MNHEY and CDR2 SVGEGT. The CDR3 has 15 amino acids, counting the end cysteine and valine. Solely the CDR3 DNA is kept, with 45 bases framed from the first base. Cut back by 0 bases and 3 bases, the V and J ends lie 12 bases apart. PBMCs were isolated by Ficoll-Paque density gradient centrifugation. General conclusions and limits of the study: Clones contracting from day 15 to 85 had balanced CD4/CD8 phenotypes, while a second wave expanding from day 15 to 37 was biased towards CD4+. Whether the second-wave clones peaking on day 37 were SARS-CoV-2 specific was not confirmed. The detection of some responding clones in pre-infection memory suggests that pre-existing cross-reactive memory T cells joined the SARS-CoV-2 response. Only a couple of mild cases were covered by the study, and larger cohorts that include severe cases with pre-infection samples were considered necessary. Contracting CD4+ clones turned up mainly in the CM and EM memory subsets, whereas EMRA was where CD8+ clones were enriched.

Sample: PBMCs or a T cell subset sorted from them (not recorded which). The receptor's source is a man aged 18 to 30 who had mild COVID-19 (a few samples of this study predate the infection). The sample titles of this study are shuffled in the database, so cell type and time point are left out; the donor was told from shared clones. This chain joins TRBV6-2 or TRBV6-3 to TRBJ2-7, and TRBD1 may be the D gene, going by 5 matching bases. The nucleotides read TGTGCCAGCAGTTACTCGATAGGGGTGGACTACGAGCAGTACGTC. Its protein is CASSYSIGVDYEQYV.